This T cell receptor beta chain was identified during a study of regulatory T cells in long-lasting Graves disease. According to the study, TCR beta libraries were built with iRepertoire HTBI primers and CDR3-region Arm-PCR. From the multiplex PCR reads, TCRdb called clonotypes with MiXCR, one entry per CDR3 protein. The data hold over 400,000 distinct CDR3 sequences, with 14% observed a single time. The CDR3 sequence is 14 residues long. V dropped 5 bases and J dropped 11; count of bases not matched to a gene: 12. CDR1 SEHNR and CDR2 FQNEAQ come from the germline V gene (reference sequence). This clonotype was picked up many times. As for time point: newly diagnosed GD, antithyroid drugs for less than 3 months. RNA isolated from PBMCs was used to make the TCR library. A further study also used this sample, focusing on T cells in Graves' hyperthyroidism and ophthalmopathy. This second report adds: Progression to ophthalmopathy was predicted a median of 6.5 months early.

The clonotype was recovered from a woman aged 45-65 years with Graves disease. The chain carries TRBV7-9 and TRBJ2-4, with 7 positions matching TRBD1. Source: peripheral blood mononuclear cells (PBMCs), taken at new diagnosis, from a patient treated with antithyroid drugs. The CDR3 region is CASSPPSGTVVQYF. The CDR3 DNA is TGTGCCAGCAGCCCCCCGTCGGGGACAGTTGTTCAGTACTTC.